The clone carrying this TCR beta chain was seen a handful of times. The antigen remains unidentified. This CDR3 region has 14 residues. Germline CDR1 and CDR2: SGHKS and YYEKEE (reference sequence). After removal of 4 bases from V and 7 bases from J, the junction contained 4 bases not matched to a gene. The sample belongs to a study of PD-1 blockade in classical Hodgkin lymphoma. Study-wide results and caveats: Any patient who commenced nivolumab under 1 year after ASCT was excluded.

TCRdb's copy holds only in-frame clones and misses some; the assay was immunoSEQ multiplex PCR. Among more than 140,000 clones listed, 78% were seen once. All patients experienced relapse after autologous stem cell transplantation, and brentuximab vedotin exposure was variable. The sequenced sample was peripheral blood mononuclear cells (PBMCs), obtained before the second cycle of nivolumab. This TCR was sampled from a human donor with classical Hodgkin lymphoma. V gene TRBV5-5 combines with J gene TRBJ2-1; 11 bases agree with TRBD2. The CDR3 is CASSDSSGGNEQFF. The CDR3 DNA reads as TGTGCCAGCAGCGACTCTAGCGGGGGGAATGAGCAGTTCTTC.